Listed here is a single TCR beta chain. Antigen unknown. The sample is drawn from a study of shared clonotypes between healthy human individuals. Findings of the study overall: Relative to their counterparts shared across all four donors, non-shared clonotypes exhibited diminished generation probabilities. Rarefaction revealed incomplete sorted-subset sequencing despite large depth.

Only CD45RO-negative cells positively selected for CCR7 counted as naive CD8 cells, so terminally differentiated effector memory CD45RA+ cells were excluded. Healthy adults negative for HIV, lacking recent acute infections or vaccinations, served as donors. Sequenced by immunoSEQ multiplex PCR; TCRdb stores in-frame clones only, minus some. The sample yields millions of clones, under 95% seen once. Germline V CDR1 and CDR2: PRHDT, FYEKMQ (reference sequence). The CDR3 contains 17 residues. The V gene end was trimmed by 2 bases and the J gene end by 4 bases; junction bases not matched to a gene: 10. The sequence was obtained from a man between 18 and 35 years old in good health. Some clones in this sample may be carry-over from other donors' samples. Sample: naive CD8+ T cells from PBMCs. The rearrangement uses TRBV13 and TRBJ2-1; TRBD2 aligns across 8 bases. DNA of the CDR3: TGTGCCAGCAGCTTACGGCGGGAGGCCCCTCTGTACAATGAGCAGTTCTTC. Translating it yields CASSLRREAPLYNEQFF. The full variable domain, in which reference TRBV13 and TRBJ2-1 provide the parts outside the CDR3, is AAGVIQSPRHLIKEKRETATLKCYPIPRHDTVYWYQQGPGQDPQFLISFYEKMQSDKGSIPDRFSAQQFSDYHSELNMSSLELGDSALYFCASSLRREAPLYNEQFFGPGTRLTVL.